This T cell receptor (beta chain) was recovered during a study of blood T cell repertoires in COVID-19. The CDR3 extends over 12 amino acids. From germline, CDR1 is MDHEN and CDR2 SYDVKM. V lost 3 bases, J lost 11 bases, and 6 bases stayed unmatched. In Seattle, patients joined the study during active infection and were tracked longitudinally. The assay was immunoSEQ multiplex PCR, and TCRdb's table has in-frame clones only and misses some. The sample includes about 130,000 clones, around 82% of them seen just once. The origin of this receptor is a man aged 30 to 45 with COVID-19, enrolled during active disease. The sequencing input was peripheral blood. The gene calls are TRBV28 and TRBJ1-1, with 7 bases matching TRBD1. Written as DNA, the CDR3 is TGTGCCAGCAGTTTTTTCGACAGGGCCGCTTTCTTT. Amino acids: CASSFFDRAAFF.